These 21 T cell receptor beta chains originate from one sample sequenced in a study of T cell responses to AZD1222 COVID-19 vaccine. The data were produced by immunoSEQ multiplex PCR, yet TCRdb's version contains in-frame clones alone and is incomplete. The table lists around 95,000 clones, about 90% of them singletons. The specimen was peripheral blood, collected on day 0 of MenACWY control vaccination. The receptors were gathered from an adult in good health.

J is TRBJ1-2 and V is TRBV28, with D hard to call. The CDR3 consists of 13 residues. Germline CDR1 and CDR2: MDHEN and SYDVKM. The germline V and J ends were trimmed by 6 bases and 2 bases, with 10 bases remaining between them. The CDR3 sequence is CASRPTANYGYTF. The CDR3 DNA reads TGTGCCAGCAGACCCACAGCCAACTATGGCTACACCTTC.

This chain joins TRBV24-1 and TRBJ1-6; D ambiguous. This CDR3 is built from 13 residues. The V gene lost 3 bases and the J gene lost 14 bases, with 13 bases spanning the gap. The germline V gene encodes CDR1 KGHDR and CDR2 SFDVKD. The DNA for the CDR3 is TGTGCCACCAGTGATCCCTCCACCGGGGCCCTCCACTTT. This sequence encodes CATSDPSTGALHF.

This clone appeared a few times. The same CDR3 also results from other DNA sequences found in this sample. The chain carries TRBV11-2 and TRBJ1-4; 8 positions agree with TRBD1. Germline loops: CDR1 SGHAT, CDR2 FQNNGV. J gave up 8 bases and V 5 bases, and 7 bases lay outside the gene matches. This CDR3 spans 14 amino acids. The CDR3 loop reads CASSPQGASEKLFF. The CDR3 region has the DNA TGTGCCAGCAGCCCCCAGGGGGCTAGCGAAAAACTGTTTTTT.

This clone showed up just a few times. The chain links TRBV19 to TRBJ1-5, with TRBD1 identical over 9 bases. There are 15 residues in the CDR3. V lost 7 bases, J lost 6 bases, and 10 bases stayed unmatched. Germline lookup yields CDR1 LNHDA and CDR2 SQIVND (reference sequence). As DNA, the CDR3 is TGTGCCAGTACATCGGGACAGGGTTTCGGTCAGCCCCAGCATTTT. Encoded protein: CASTSGQGFGQPQHF.

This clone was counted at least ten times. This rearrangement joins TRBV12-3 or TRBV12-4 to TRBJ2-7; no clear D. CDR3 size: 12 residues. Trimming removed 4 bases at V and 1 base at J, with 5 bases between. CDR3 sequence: CASSSNSYEQYF. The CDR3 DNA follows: TGTGCCAGCAGTTCTAATTCCTACGAGCAGTACTTC.

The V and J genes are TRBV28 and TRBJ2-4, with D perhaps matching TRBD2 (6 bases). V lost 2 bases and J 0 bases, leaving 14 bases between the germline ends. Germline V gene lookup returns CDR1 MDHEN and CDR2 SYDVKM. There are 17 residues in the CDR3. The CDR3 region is CASSLIGTSLAKNIQYF. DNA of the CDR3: TGTGCCAGCAGTTTAATAGGGACTTCACTAGCCAAAAACATTCAGTACTTC.

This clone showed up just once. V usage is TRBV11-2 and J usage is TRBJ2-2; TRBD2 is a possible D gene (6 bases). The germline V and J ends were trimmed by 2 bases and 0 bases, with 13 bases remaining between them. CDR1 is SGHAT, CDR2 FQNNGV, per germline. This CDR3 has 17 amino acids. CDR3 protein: CASSLLGPSANTGELFF. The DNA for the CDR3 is TGTGCCAGCAGCTTACTAGGGCCTAGCGCGAACACCGGGGAGCTGTTTTTT.

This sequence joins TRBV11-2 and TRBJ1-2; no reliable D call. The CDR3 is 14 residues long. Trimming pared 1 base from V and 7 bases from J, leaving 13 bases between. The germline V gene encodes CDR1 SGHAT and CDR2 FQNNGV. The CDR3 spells CASSLGLGIGGYTF. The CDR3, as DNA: TGTGCCAGCAGCTTAGGGTTGGGAATAGGTGGCTACACCTTC.

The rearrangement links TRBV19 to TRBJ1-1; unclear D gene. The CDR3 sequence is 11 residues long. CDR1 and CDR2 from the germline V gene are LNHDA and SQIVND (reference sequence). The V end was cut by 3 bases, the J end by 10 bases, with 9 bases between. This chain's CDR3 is CASSIPETAFF. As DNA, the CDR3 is TGTGCCAGTAGTATCCCGGAGACAGCTTTCTTT.

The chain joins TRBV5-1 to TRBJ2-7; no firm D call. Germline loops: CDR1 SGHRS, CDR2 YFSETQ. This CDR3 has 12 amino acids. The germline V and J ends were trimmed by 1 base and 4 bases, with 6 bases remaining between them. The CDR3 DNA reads TGCGCCAGCAGCTTGTCGCAGTACGAGCAGTACTTC. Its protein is CASSLSQYEQYF.

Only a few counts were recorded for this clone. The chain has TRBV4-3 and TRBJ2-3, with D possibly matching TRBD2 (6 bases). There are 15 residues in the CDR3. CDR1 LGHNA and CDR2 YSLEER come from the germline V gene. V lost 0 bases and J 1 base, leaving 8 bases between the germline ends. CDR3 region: CASSQDGTGTDTQYF. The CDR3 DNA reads TGCGCCAGCAGCCAAGATGGGACTGGCACAGATACGCAGTATTTT.

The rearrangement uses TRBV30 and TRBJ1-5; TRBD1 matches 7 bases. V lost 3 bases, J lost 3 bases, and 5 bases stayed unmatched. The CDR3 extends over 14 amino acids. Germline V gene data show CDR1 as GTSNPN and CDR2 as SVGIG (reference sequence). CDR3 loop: CAWSRGQLNQPQHF. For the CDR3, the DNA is TGTGCCTGGAGCCGGGGACAGCTCAATCAGCCCCAGCATTTT.

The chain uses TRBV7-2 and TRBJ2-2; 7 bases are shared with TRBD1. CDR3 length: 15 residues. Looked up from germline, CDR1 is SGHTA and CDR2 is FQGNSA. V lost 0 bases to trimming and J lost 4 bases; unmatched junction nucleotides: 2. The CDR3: CASSLAGQLTGELFF. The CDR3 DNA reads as TGTGCCAGCAGCTTAGCGGGACAGCTCACCGGGGAGCTGTTTTTT. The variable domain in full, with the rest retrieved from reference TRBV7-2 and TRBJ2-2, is GAGVSQSPSNKVTEKGKDVELRCDPISGHTALYWYRQSLGQGLEFLIYFQGNSAPDKSGLPSDRFSAERTGGSVSTLTIQRTQQEDSAVYLCASSLAGQLTGELFFGEGSRLTVL.

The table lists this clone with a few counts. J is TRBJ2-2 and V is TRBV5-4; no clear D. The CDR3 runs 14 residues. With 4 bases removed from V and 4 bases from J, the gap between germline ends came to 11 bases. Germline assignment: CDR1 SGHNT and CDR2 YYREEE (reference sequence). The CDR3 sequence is CASSLAAVTGELFF. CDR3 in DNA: TGTGCCAGCAGCCTGGCGGCGGTCACCGGGGAGCTGTTTTTT.

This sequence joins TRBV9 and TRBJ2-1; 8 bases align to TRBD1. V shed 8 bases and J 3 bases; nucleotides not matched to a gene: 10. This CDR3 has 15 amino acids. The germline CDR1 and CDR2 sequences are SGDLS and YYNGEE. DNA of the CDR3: TGTGCCAGTTCTGGACCGACAGGGGACTACAATGAGCAGTTCTTC. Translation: CASSGPTGDYNEQFF. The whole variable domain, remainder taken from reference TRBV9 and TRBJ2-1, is DSGVTQTPKHLITATGQRVTLRCSPRSGDLSVYWYQQSLDQGLQFLIQYYNGEERAKGNILERFSAQQFPDLHSELNLSSLELGDSALYFCASSGPTGDYNEQFFGPGTRLTVL.

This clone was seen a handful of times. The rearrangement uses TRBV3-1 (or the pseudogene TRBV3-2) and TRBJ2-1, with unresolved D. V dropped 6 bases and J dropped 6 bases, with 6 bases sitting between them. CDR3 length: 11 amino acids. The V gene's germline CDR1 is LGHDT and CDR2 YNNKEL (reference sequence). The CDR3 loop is CASSLINEQFF. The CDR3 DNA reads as TGTGCCAGCAGTCTGATCAATGAGCAGTTCTTC.

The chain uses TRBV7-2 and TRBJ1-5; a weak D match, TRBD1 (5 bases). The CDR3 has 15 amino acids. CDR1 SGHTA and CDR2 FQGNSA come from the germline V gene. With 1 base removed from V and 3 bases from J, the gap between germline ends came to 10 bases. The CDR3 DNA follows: TGTGCCAGCAGCTTAGTGTGGGGGTTCAATCAGCCCCAGCATTTT. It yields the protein CASSLVWGFNQPQHF.

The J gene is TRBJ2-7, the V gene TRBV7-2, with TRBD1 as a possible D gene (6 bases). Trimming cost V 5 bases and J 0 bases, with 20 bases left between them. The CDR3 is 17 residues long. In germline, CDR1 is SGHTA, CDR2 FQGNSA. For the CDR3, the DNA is TGTGCCAGCAGCCCTCAGGGGTGGCTAGGGAGCTCCTACGAGCAGTACTTC. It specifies CASSPQGWLGSSYEQYF.

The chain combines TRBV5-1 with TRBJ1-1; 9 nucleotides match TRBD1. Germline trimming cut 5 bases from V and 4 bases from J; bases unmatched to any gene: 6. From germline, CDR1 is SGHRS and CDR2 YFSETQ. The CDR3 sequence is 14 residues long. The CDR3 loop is CASSTQGASTEAFF. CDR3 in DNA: TGCGCCAGCAGTACACAGGGGGCGAGCACTGAAGCTTTCTTT.

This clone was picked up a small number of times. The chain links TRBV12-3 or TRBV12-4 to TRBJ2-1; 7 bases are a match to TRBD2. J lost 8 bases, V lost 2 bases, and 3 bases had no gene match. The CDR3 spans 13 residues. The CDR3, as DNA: TGTGCCAGCAGTTTAACTAGCGTCTATGAGCAGTTCTTC. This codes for CASSLTSVYEQFF.

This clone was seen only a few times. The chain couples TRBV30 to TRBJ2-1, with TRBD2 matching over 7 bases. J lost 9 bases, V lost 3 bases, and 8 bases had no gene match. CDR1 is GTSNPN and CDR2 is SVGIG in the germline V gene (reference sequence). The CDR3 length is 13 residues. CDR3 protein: CAWSGQAGIEQFF. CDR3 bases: TGTGCCTGGAGCGGGCAAGCGGGGATTGAGCAGTTCTTC. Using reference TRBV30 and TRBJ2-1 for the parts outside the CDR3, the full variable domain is SQTIHQWPATLVQPVGSPLSLECTVEGTSNPNLYWYRQAAGRGLQLLFYSVGIGQISSEVPQNLSASRPQDRQFILSSKKLLLSDSGFYLCAWSGQAGIEQFFGPGTRLTVL.